These 11 T cell receptor beta chains were all obtained from the same sample, sequenced in a study of T cells after yellow fever vaccination. MiXCR, applied by TCRdb to the 5' RACE reads, yields one record per CDR3 protein. Of 620,000 or so distinct CDR3 sequences detected, about 12% appear once; the ten largest clones hold under 15%. Here the sequenced sample was PBMCs, taken on the day of the yellow fever booster vaccination. The receptor set was obtained from a man in his thirties or forties who received the YFV17D yellow fever vaccine.

V gene TRBV4-3 combines with J gene TRBJ2-3; 7 nucleotides line up with TRBD1. This CDR3 has 15 amino acids. Germline loops: CDR1 LGHNA, CDR2 YSLEER. Trimming took 5 bases from V and 3 from J; bases not matched to a gene: 8. The CDR3 DNA is TGCGCCAGCAGCTCCGGGACAGAAAAAACAGATACGCAGTATTTT. Its protein product is CASSSGTEKTDTQYF.

The chain uses TRBV7-9 and TRBJ2-5, with 7 positions matching TRBD2. V dropped 5 bases and J dropped 2; count of bases not matched to a gene: 11. The CDR3 loop spans 16 amino acids. Germline CDR1 is SEHNR and CDR2 is FQNEAQ (reference sequence). The CDR3 reads CASSTRLAGGQETQYF. CDR3 DNA sequence: TGTGCCAGCAGCACCCGACTAGCCGGGGGACAAGAGACCCAGTACTTC. Combining the CDR3 with reference TRBV7-9 and TRBJ2-5 gives the whole variable domain DTGVSQNPRHKITKRGQNVTFRCDPISEHNRLYWYRQTLGQGPEFLTYFQNEAQLEKSRLLSDRFSAERPKGSFSTLEIQRTEQGDSAMYLCASSTRLAGGQETQYFGPGTRLLVL.

This sequence joins TRBV3-1 and TRBJ2-3; 9 bases agree with TRBD2. Germline loops: CDR1 LGHDT, CDR2 YNNKEL (reference sequence). Trimming took 3 bases from V and 7 from J; bases not matched to a gene: 8. The CDR3 extends over 15 amino acids. CDR3 sequence reads: CASSHRLAARHTQYF. CDR3 sequence (DNA): TGTGCCAGCAGCCACAGACTAGCGGCAAGGCATACGCAGTATTTT.

This clonotype was detected a few times. This chain uses TRBV20-1 with TRBJ2-7; unclear D gene. Trimming shortened V by 4 bases and J by 2 bases, and 6 bases separated the two germline ends. Per the germline V gene, CDR1 is DFQATT and CDR2 is SNEGSKA (reference sequence). The CDR3 has 11 residues. DNA of the CDR3: TGCAGTGCTACCCGGGCCTACGAGCAGTACTTC. Translating gives CSATRAYEQYF.

This clonotype was observed a few times. The gene calls are TRBV5-4 and TRBJ2-2; 7 bases are shared with TRBD2. The CDR3 loop spans 14 amino acids. J lost 3 bases, V lost 6 bases, and 5 bases had no gene match. Per the germline V gene, CDR1 is SGHNT and CDR2 is YYREEE (reference sequence). CDR3 sequence reads: CASTWEGHTGELFF. DNA of the CDR3: TGTGCCAGCACCTGGGAGGGGCACACCGGGGAGCTGTTTTTT.

This clonotype occurred a few times. The V gene is TRBV7-9, the J gene TRBJ2-2, with 9 bases aligning to TRBD2. The germline gives CDR1 SEHNR, CDR2 FQNEAQ (reference sequence). J gave up 0 bases and V 7 bases, and 3 bases lay outside the gene matches. The CDR3 has 15 residues. Here the CDR3 DNA reads TGTGCCAGCACCCTAGCGGGGACGAACACCGGGGAGCTGTTTTTT. Amino acids: CASTLAGTNTGELFF.

This clonotype was counted at least ten times. V is TRBV3-1 and J is TRBJ2-5, with 13 nucleotides matching TRBD2. The CDR3 loop spans 16 amino acids. The junction had 7 bases not matched to a gene; V was cut back by 4 bases and J by 5 bases. The germline V gene has CDR1 LGHDT and CDR2 YNNKEL (reference sequence). The chain's CDR3 is CASSPGLAGVVETQYF. In DNA, the CDR3 is TGTGCCAGCAGCCCCGGACTAGCGGGAGTCGTCGAGACCCAGTACTTC.

This clonotype occurred many times. This rearrangement joins TRBV7-3 to TRBJ2-3, with D possibly being TRBD1 (5 bases). The CDR3 contains 13 residues. CDR1 is SGHTA and CDR2 is FQGTGA in the germline V gene. V was clipped by 0 bases and J by 4 bases, with 5 bases between them. DNA for the CDR3: TGTGCCAGCAGCTTAACGGGGCCAGATACGCAGTATTTT. Its protein product is CASSLTGPDTQYF.

The CDR3 bases are TGTGCCAGCAGCACCCCTACTCCCTCTGGGGCCAACGTCCTGACTTTC. Residues: CASSTPTPSGANVLTF. V and J are TRBV28 and TRBJ2-6, with no clear D. The CDR3 contains 16 residues. Trimming removed 6 bases at V and 0 bases at J, with 12 bases between. The germline V gene encodes CDR1 MDHEN and CDR2 SYDVKM.

At least ten counts were recorded for this clonotype. The chain couples TRBV12-3 or TRBV12-4 to TRBJ1-4, with D unresolved. This CDR3 is 16 amino acids long. V dropped 6 bases and J dropped 5 bases, with 19 bases sitting between them. The CDR3 DNA reads TGTGCCAGCAGCATTAGCGGACCTTCGGGGAATGAAAAACTGTTTTTT. Encoded protein: CASSISGPSGNEKLFF.

The chain couples TRBV9 to TRBJ2-1; no definite D call. From germline, CDR1 is SGDLS and CDR2 YYNGEE. The V and J ends lost 6 bases and 5 bases respectively, with 9 bases between them. The CDR3 totals 12 residues. Written as DNA, the CDR3 is TGTGCCAGCACAATTGGGGACAATGAGCAGTTCTTC. It yields the protein CASTIGDNEQFF.